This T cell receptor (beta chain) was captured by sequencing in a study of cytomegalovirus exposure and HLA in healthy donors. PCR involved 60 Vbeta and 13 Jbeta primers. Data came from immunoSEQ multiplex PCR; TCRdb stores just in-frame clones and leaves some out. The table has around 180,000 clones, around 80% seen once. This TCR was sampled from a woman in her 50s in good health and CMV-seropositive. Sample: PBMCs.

The CDR3 bases are TGCGCCAGCAGCTCCGACAGAATGAACACTGAAGCTTTCTTT. Translating gives CASSSDRMNTEAFF. The chain couples TRBV5-1 to TRBJ1-1, with TRBD1 as a possible D gene (5 bases). Looked up from germline, CDR1 is SGHRS and CDR2 is YFSETQ. The CDR3 length is 14 residues. The germline V and J ends were trimmed by 3 bases and 0 bases, with 9 bases remaining between them.